The next 30 T cell receptor beta chains were all read from a single sample in a study of shared clonotypes between healthy human individuals. Using immunoSEQ multiplex PCR, the repertoire was profiled, and TCRdb retains in-frame clones only, with some absent. The sample consists of about 2 million clones, approximately 94% of them appearing once. Positively selected for CCR7, the CD45RO-negative cells used as naive CD8 cells excluded terminally differentiated effector memory CD45RA+ cells. The sequenced material came from naive CD8+ T cells sorted from blood. These receptors all stem from a man aged 18 to 29 in good health.

This rearrangement joins TRBV11-2 to TRBJ2-5; D unclear. The CDR3 contains 13 residues. Germline V gene sequence: CDR1 SGHAT, CDR2 FQNNGV. Deletions cut 2 bases from V and 1 base from J, with 5 bases between. The CDR3 protein is CASSLLSQETQYF. CDR3 in DNA: TGTGCCAGCAGCTTATTGTCCCAAGAGACCCAGTACTTC. The full variable domain, its missing parts supplied by reference TRBV11-2 and TRBJ2-5, is EAGVAQSPRYKIIEKRQSVAFWCNPISGHATLYWYQQILGQGPKLLIQFQNNGVVDDSQLPKDRFSAERLKGVDSTLKIQPAKLEDSAVYLCASSLLSQETQYFGPGTRLLVL.

V usage is TRBV11-2 and J usage is TRBJ2-7; D perhaps matches TRBD2 (5 bases). CDR1 and CDR2 from the germline V gene are SGHAT and FQNNGV. The CDR3 has 17 amino acids. Deletions cut 1 base from V and 2 bases from J, with 18 bases between. The CDR3 here is CASSLGRIGSTTYEQYF. In DNA form, the CDR3 reads TGTGCCAGCAGCTTAGGGAGGATCGGATCCACTACCTACGAGCAGTACTTC.

The rearrangement uses TRBV6-6 and TRBJ2-7; D remains unclear. The CDR3 spans 13 residues. Between the trimmed V and J ends, which lost 7 bases and 3 bases, there was a span of 13 bases. The V gene's germline CDR1 is MNHNY and CDR2 SVGAGI (reference sequence). In DNA form, the CDR3 reads TGTGCCAGCATGGCCCCGGGCCACTACGAGCAGTACTTC. This gives the protein CASMAPGHYEQYF.

The chain recombines TRBV4-1 with TRBJ1-1; no reliable D call. V lost 1 base and J 4 bases, leaving 10 bases between the germline ends. Germline V gene data show CDR1 as MGHRA and CDR2 as YSYEKL. CDR3 length: 14 amino acids. In DNA, the CDR3 is TGCGCCAGCAGCCAAGTCGTCAGAGCCACTGAAGCTTTCTTT. Residues: CASSQVVRATEAFF.

This clone was recorded only once. The same CDR3 can be traced to other DNA sequences in this sample. The rearrangement links TRBV30 to TRBJ1-5; D is uncertain. This CDR3 region has 11 residues. CDR1 GTSNPN and CDR2 SVGIG come from the germline V gene (reference sequence). V was pared by 5 bases and J by 6 bases, with 8 bases between. CDR3 sequence reads: CAWGLGQPQHF. The CDR3 nucleotides are TGTGCCTGGGGGCTTGGTCAGCCCCAGCATTTT.

The V call is TRBV7-8, the J call TRBJ2-7; 7 bases line up with TRBD1. This CDR3 has 14 amino acids. Germline V gene lookup returns CDR1 SGHVS and CDR2 FQNEAQ. Trimming took 4 bases from V and 4 from J; bases not matched to a gene: 7. DNA of the CDR3: TGTGCCAGCAGCTACGCCGGGACAGCTTACGAGCAGTACTTC. This encodes CASSYAGTAYEQYF.

This chain uses TRBV7-6 with TRBJ2-2, with 8 nucleotides matching TRBD2. J was trimmed by 3 bases and V by 4 bases; bases with no gene match: 10. The germline gives CDR1 SGHVS, CDR2 FNYEAQ. There are 17 residues in the CDR3. The CDR3 region has the DNA TGTGCCAGCAGCTCCCCTTTAGGACTAGCCGACACCGGGGAGCTGTTTTTT. Protein product: CASSSPLGLADTGELFF.

This chain joins TRBV7-2 and TRBJ2-7; perhaps TRBD1 as D (5 bases). The V gene's germline CDR1 is SGHTA and CDR2 FQGNSA. The CDR3 contains 15 residues. V was cut by 4 bases and J by 3 bases, with 16 bases left in between. CDR3: CASSYRGTSNYEQYF. The CDR3 DNA sequence: TGTGCCAGCAGCTATAGGGGAACAAGCAACTACGAGCAGTACTTC.

This chain uses TRBV11-3 with TRBJ2-7, with 8 nucleotides matching TRBD1. CDR1 is SGHNT and CDR2 is YENEEA in the germline V gene. Losses at the gene ends were 7 bases for V and 6 bases for J; bases not matched to a gene: 14. The CDR3 contains 15 residues. CDR3 sequence reads: CASTPSGTGGGEQYF. CDR3 bases: TGTGCCAGCACCCCGTCCGGGACAGGAGGCGGCGAGCAGTACTTC.

In regard to this clone: The junction departs from the called germline gene at one end, perhaps through a read error. The chain is built from TRBV7-7 and TRBJ2-1, with a possible D match to TRBD1 (6 bases). CDR1 is SSHAT and CDR2 is FNYEAQ in the germline V gene (reference sequence). There are 17 residues in the CDR3. The CDR3 sequence: CASSLGALGASYNEQFF. Here the CDR3 DNA reads TGTGCTAGCAGCTTGGGGGCCCTGGGGGCTTCCTACAATGAGCAGTTCTTC.

The V and J genes are TRBV4-3 and TRBJ2-7; 8 bases are shared with TRBD1. Germline CDR1 LGHNA, CDR2 YSLEER. This CDR3 contains 18 residues. Trimming removed 0 bases from V and 4 bases from J; junction bases left unmatched: 14. Here the CDR3 DNA reads TGCGCCAGCAGCCAAGATCCTGTAGGGCAGGGGGCTCTATACGAGCAGTACTTC. This gives the protein CASSQDPVGQGALYEQYF.

The J gene is TRBJ2-1, the V gene TRBV6-6; 9 nucleotides align to TRBD2. The germline gives CDR1 MNHNY, CDR2 SVGAGI (reference sequence). This CDR3 is 15 amino acids long. J gave up 10 bases and V 4 bases, and 11 bases lay outside the gene matches. The CDR3 region is CASSSPPSGAMEQFF. CDR3 bases: TGTGCCAGCAGTTCCCCGCCTAGCGGGGCTATGGAGCAGTTCTTC.

The rearrangement joins TRBV4-3 to TRBJ2-7; D is ambiguous. Germline CDR1 and CDR2: LGHNA and YSLEER. The CDR3 is made up of 16 amino acids. V gave up 4 bases and J gave up 7 bases, with 23 bases separating them. The CDR3 DNA is TGCGCCAGCAGCCCAAGTTTAGGAACAGCTGCGTTTGAGCAGTACTTC. This encodes CASSPSLGTAAFEQYF.

This clone was counted once. The chain combines TRBV6-6 with TRBJ2-7; 11 bases are a match to TRBD1. The germline V gene encodes CDR1 MNHNY and CDR2 SVGAGI (reference sequence). J was trimmed by 4 bases and V by 3 bases; bases with no gene match: 8. CDR3 length equals 16 residues. CDR3 DNA sequence: TGTGCCAGCAGTTATTCCGGCGGACAGGGGGCGTACGAGCAGTACTTC. Translation: CASSYSGGQGAYEQYF.

CDR3 region: CASSLAALIQITDTQYF. The CDR3 bases are TGTGCCAGCAGCTTAGCGGCCCTAATACAAATCACAGATACGCAGTATTTT. This rearrangement joins TRBV7-8 to TRBJ2-3, with D uncertain. Germline CDR1 and CDR2: SGHVS and FQNEAQ. Trimming pared 0 bases from V and 2 bases from J, leaving 15 bases between. This CDR3 comprises 17 residues.

The V call is TRBV19, the J call TRBJ1-6; possible D gene TRBD1, 5 bases. This CDR3 has 15 residues. V was clipped by 3 bases and J by 9 bases, with 15 bases between them. Germline-derived CDR1 and CDR2 are LNHDA and SQIVND (reference sequence). For the CDR3, the DNA is TGTGCCAGTAGTATTGATCTGGACGGGGGTTCACCCCTCCACTTT. Translating it yields CASSIDLDGGSPLHF.

The CDR3 DNA sequence: TGTGCCAGCAGCTTGCTAGCGGGAGCCATCCATGAGCAGTTCTTC. This gives the protein CASSLLAGAIHEQFF. The chain employs TRBV7-8 and TRBJ2-1; 10 bases fit TRBD2. This CDR3 has 15 amino acids. V lost 3 bases, J lost 8 bases, and 7 bases stayed unmatched. Germline CDR1 and CDR2: SGHVS and FQNEAQ. The full variable domain, with the rest looked up from reference TRBV7-8 and TRBJ2-1, is GAGVSQSPRYKVAKRGQDVALRCDPISGHVSLFWYQQALGQGPEFLTYFQNEAQLDKSGLPSDRFFAERPEGSVSTLKIQRTQQEDSAVYLCASSLLAGAIHEQFFGPGTRLTVL.

With regard to this clone: The same CDR3 arises from other DNA sequences in this sample as well. V usage is TRBV9 and J usage is TRBJ1-1; 7 bases match TRBD1. Germline V gene sequence: CDR1 SGDLS, CDR2 YYNGEE. Germline trimming cut 4 bases from V and 4 bases from J; bases unmatched to any gene: 4. The CDR3 loop spans 13 amino acids. The CDR3 here is CASSTPGGTEAFF. The CDR3 DNA follows: TGTGCCAGCAGCACCCCAGGGGGCACTGAAGCTTTCTTT.

The V call is TRBV7-9, the J call TRBJ2-3; 7 positions agree with TRBD1. Germline CDR1 is SEHNR and CDR2 is FQNEAQ (reference sequence). V was pared by 4 bases and J by 6 bases, with 7 bases of the junction left unmatched. This CDR3 comprises 14 residues. DNA for the CDR3: TGTGCCAGCAGCTCGGGACAGAGTCCTGATACGCAGTATTTT. Translation gives CASSSGQSPDTQYF.

V usage is TRBV12-5 and J usage is TRBJ2-7, with 7 nucleotides matching TRBD2. The germline V gene encodes CDR1 LGHNT and CDR2 FRNRAP. The CDR3 length is 14 residues. The V segment lost 3 bases and the J segment 2 bases; nucleotides outside the gene matches: 4. CDR3 nucleotide sequence: TGTGCTAGTGGTTTTTCTACTAGCGCCTACGAGCAGTACTTC. As protein: CASGFSTSAYEQYF.

The chain carries TRBV7-9 and TRBJ2-7, with 14 bases fitting TRBD2. The CDR3 runs 15 residues. The J segment lost 6 bases and the V segment lost 5 bases, leaving 6 bases of the junction unmatched. The germline CDR1 and CDR2 sequences are SEHNR and FQNEAQ (reference sequence). CDR3: CASSPTSGGAVEQYF. The CDR3 DNA is TGTGCCAGCAGCCCGACTAGCGGGGGGGCGGTCGAGCAGTACTTC.

The chain recombines TRBV28 with TRBJ1-6; D is undetermined. V lost 7 bases to trimming and J lost 5 bases, with 21 bases between them. Per germline, CDR1 MDHEN and CDR2 SYDVKM. The CDR3 is made up of 17 amino acids. The CDR3 region is CASKVLFPGENNSPLHF. Here the CDR3 DNA reads TGTGCCAGCAAAGTTTTATTCCCTGGAGAGAATAATTCACCCCTCCACTTT.

This clone was picked up one time. The DNA of the CDR3 is TGTGCCAGCAGTTTATCTACCGGGGAGACTGACTATGGCTACACCTTC. Its protein is CASSLSTGETDYGYTF. The chain carries TRBV27 and TRBJ1-2; no firm D call. This CDR3 spans 16 amino acids. Trimming left V 0 bases short and J 3 bases short, with 14 bases between. Germline V gene data show CDR1 as MNHEY and CDR2 as SMNVEV (reference sequence).

J is TRBJ2-7 and V is TRBV6-1, with TRBD1 matching 8 bases. The CDR3 covers 14 residues. Trimming removed 6 bases from V and 3 bases from J; junction bases left unmatched: 7. Germline-derived CDR1 and CDR2 are MNHNS and SASEGT. Written as DNA, the CDR3 is TGTGCCAGCAGCCACAGGGGGATCGGCTACGAGCAGTACTTC. It translates to CASSHRGIGYEQYF.

The genes are TRBV7-9 and TRBJ1-4; 7 nucleotides agree with TRBD1. This CDR3 is built from 16 residues. Germline CDR1 and CDR2: SEHNR and FQNEAQ (reference sequence). V was pared by 3 bases and J by 4 bases, with 8 bases of the junction left unmatched. The CDR3 here is CASSFSGTANNEKLFF. The CDR3 nucleotides read TGTGCCAGCAGCTTTAGCGGGACAGCCAATAATGAAAAACTGTTTTTT.

J is TRBJ2-7 and V is TRBV7-3; either TRBD1 or TRBD2 may fit D (5 bases each). CDR3 length: 14 amino acids. V gave up 5 bases and J gave up 0 bases, with 11 bases separating them. Germline CDR1 is SGHTA and CDR2 is FQGTGA. CDR3 DNA sequence: TGTGCCAGCAGCGACGGGGCGATCTCCTACGAGCAGTACTTC. Its translation is CASSDGAISYEQYF.

This clone was counted a single time. The CDR3 loop is CASSPAVLGVTGELFF. The CDR3, as DNA: TGTGCCAGCAGCCCTGCAGTACTCGGGGTAACCGGGGAGCTGTTTTTT. This chain connects TRBV5-6 to TRBJ2-2; a possible D gene is TRBD2 (5 bases). The V gene's germline CDR1 is SGHDT and CDR2 YYEEEE. The V end was cut by 4 bases, the J end by 5 bases, with 18 bases between. The CDR3 has 16 amino acids. Variable domain in full (rest from reference TRBV5-6 and TRBJ2-2): DAGVTQSPTHLIKTRGQQVTLRCSPKSGHDTVSWYQQALGQGPQFIFQYYEEEERQRGNFPDRFSGHQFPNYSSELNVNALLLGDSALYLCASSPAVLGVTGELFFGEGSRLTVL.

This sequence joins TRBV5-1 and TRBJ2-7, with unresolved D. The V end was cut by 3 bases, the J end by 3 bases, with 10 bases between. The CDR3 has 13 amino acids. Per germline, CDR1 SGHRS and CDR2 YFSETQ. The CDR3 region has the DNA TGCGCCAGCAGCTGGGATCCTAACTACGAGCAGTACTTC. It is translated as CASSWDPNYEQYF.

This chain joins TRBV7-6 and TRBJ2-1; D is unclear. The CDR3 runs 12 residues. The ends were cut back, 5 bases at V and 9 bases at J, with 11 bases in the middle. In germline, CDR1 is SGHVS, CDR2 FNYEAQ. The CDR3 sequence is CASSPRPGEQFF. The CDR3 DNA reads as TGTGCCAGCAGCCCCCGTCCCGGTGAGCAGTTCTTC. Based on the CDR3 plus reference TRBV7-6 and TRBJ2-1, the full variable domain is GAGVSQSPRYKVTKRGQDVALRCDPISGHVSLYWYRQALGQGPEFLTYFNYEAQQDKSGLPNDRFSAERPEGSISTLTIQRTEQRDSAMYRCASSPRPGEQFFGPGTRLTVL.

This clone was detected only once. The rearrangement joins TRBV11-2 to TRBJ2-7; D is undetermined. This CDR3 has 15 amino acids. Looked up from germline, CDR1 is SGHAT and CDR2 is FQNNGV. The V end lost 5 bases, the J end lost 2 bases, and 16 bases lay between the germline ends. In nucleotides, the CDR3 is TGTGCCAGCAGCCCGAGAGGAGATATCCCCTACGAGCAGTACTTC. Protein product: CASSPRGDIPYEQYF.